Shown below are 8 T cell receptor beta chains from a single sample sequenced in a study of regulatory T cells in long-lasting Graves disease. The time point here: persistent/refractory GD, antithyroid drugs over 5 years with positive TRAb. PBMCs were the source of the RNA used for TCR sequencing. Construction of the TCR beta libraries employed iRepertoire HTBI primers in conjunction with Arm-PCR of CDR3 regions. TCRdb ran MiXCR on the multiplex PCR reads and lists one entry per CDR3 protein. The table lists a few hundred thousand distinct CDR3 sequences, less than 25% of them singletons, with roughly 30% in the top ten. The sequencing here drew on peripheral blood mononuclear cells (PBMCs), taken when the disease was refractory, from a patient treated with antithyroid drugs. Receptors were obtained from a female donor with Graves disease.

In this sample, this clonotype turned up many times. The chain employs TRBV2 and TRBJ1-1; 7 bases align to TRBD1. This CDR3 spans 14 amino acids. Trimming at V came to 6 bases and at J to 4 bases, leaving 8 bases not matched to a gene. Germline CDR1 SNHLY, CDR2 FYNNEI. CDR3: CASSLDRPSTEAFF. The CDR3 DNA reads TGTGCCAGCAGCCTGGACAGGCCGTCCACTGAAGCTTTCTTT.

This clonotype came up a few times. CDR3 in amino acids: CSADRGMNTGELFF. The CDR3 DNA sequence: TGCAGTGCCGACAGGGGGATGAACACCGGGGAGCTGTTTTTT. This sequence joins TRBV20-1 and TRBJ2-2; TRBD1 agrees at 9 bases. J gave up 1 base and V 6 bases, and 3 bases lay outside the gene matches. CDR3 size: 14 residues. In germline, CDR1 is DFQATT, CDR2 SNEGSKA (reference sequence).

In its sample, this clonotype was seen many times. The chain is built from TRBV7-8 and TRBJ1-1, with D hard to call. Trimming stripped 5 bases from V and 1 base from J, with 8 bases between. This CDR3 comprises 13 residues. Germline CDR1 is SGHVS and CDR2 is FQNEAQ. The DNA of the CDR3 is TGTGCCAGCAGCCAATGGGGGAACACTGAAGCTTTCTTT. Residues: CASSQWGNTEAFF.

The CDR3 coding sequence is TGTGCCACCAGAGACACCGGGGAGCTGTTTTTT. Protein product: CATRDTGELFF. The chain links TRBV24-1 to TRBJ2-2; D is undetermined. V lost 7 bases to trimming and J lost 3 bases, with 2 bases between them. CDR1 KGHDR and CDR2 SFDVKD come from the germline V gene. This CDR3 spans 11 amino acids.

The V call is TRBV5-1, the J call TRBJ1-1; D remains ambiguous. Germline V gene sequence: CDR1 SGHRS, CDR2 YFSETQ. Trimming removed 2 bases at V and 1 base at J, with 12 bases between. The CDR3 totals 15 residues. The CDR3 sequence is CASSLLEQKNTEAFF. The CDR3 DNA follows: TGCGCCAGCAGCTTACTGGAACAGAAGAACACTGAAGCTTTCTTT.

This clonotype occurred a few times. V and J are TRBV6-9 and TRBJ1-2; 9 bases are a match to TRBD1. With V trimmed by 4 bases and J by 5 bases, 2 bases remained unmatched. CDR1 is MNHGY and CDR2 is SVAAGI in the germline V gene. The CDR3 runs 13 residues. The DNA of the CDR3 is TGTGCCAGCAGTTGGGGACAGGGTTATGGCTACACCTTC. Protein product: CASSWGQGYGYTF.

This clonotype appeared many times. This CDR3 is CASSLRTDYSNQPQHF. The CDR3 nucleotides are TGTGCCAGCAGTTTAAGGACGGATTATAGCAATCAGCCCCAGCATTTT. This chain uses TRBV28 with TRBJ1-5; no clear D gene. Between the trimmed V and J ends, which lost 2 bases and 0 bases, there was a span of 11 bases. This CDR3 is built from 16 residues. Germline assignment: CDR1 MDHEN and CDR2 SYDVKM.

This clonotype was counted at least ten times. V gene TRBV6-1 combines with J gene TRBJ2-7; no clear D gene. The CDR3 is 14 residues long. The V and J ends lost 4 bases and 4 bases respectively, with 14 bases between them. Germline CDR1 reads MNHNS; CDR2 reads SASEGT. In DNA form, the CDR3 reads TGTGCCAGCAGTGGGCAGGCGGCGCCTTACGAGCAGTACTTC. This gives the protein CASSGQAAPYEQYF.